The clone carrying this TCR beta chain was observed many times. The antigen remains unidentified. These data belong to a study of T cells in Graves' hyperthyroidism and ophthalmopathy. Amplification of TCR beta CDR3 regions used RNA as the template. Primed by the HTBI set, a first-round RT-PCR was run on the TCR CDR3. TCRdb fed the multiplex PCR reads into MiXCR, producing one record per CDR3 protein. The top ten clones hold roughly 8% of a sample with about 290,000 distinct CDR3 sequences, 10% to 15% of them seen once. Study results and caveats: Ophthalmopathy onset followed model prediction by a median approximately 5.9 months.

V lost 5 bases and J lost 6; bases outside the gene matches: 7. The CDR3 covers 14 residues. The germline V gene encodes CDR1 MNHNS and CDR2 SASEGT. What was sequenced was blood. The J gene is TRBJ2-3, the V gene TRBV6-1; 8 nucleotides agree with TRBD1. This receptor was obtained from a woman in her 30s with Graves' hyperthyroidism that later progressed to Graves' ophthalmopathy. The CDR3 reads CASSRPGQVDTQYF. As DNA, the CDR3 is TGTGCCAGCAGTCGACCGGGACAGGTTGATACGCAGTATTTT.